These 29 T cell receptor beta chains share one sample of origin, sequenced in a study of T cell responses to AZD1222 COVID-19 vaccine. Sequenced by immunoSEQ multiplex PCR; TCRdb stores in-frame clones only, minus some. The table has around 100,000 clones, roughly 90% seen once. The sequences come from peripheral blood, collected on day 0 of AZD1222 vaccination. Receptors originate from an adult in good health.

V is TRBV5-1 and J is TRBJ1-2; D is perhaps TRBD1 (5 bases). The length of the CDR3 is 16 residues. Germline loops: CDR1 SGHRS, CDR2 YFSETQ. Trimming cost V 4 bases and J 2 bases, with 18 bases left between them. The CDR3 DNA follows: TGCGCCAGCAGCGGGGAGGGGTCGCACAAAAACTATGGCTACACCTTC. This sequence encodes CASSGEGSHKNYGYTF.

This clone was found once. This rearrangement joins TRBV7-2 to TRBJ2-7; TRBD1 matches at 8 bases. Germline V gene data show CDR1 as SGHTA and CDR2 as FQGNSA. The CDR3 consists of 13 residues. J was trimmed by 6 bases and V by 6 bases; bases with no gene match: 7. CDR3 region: CASRRGQGGEQYF. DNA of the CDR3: TGTGCCAGCAGGCGAGGACAGGGAGGCGAGCAGTACTTC.

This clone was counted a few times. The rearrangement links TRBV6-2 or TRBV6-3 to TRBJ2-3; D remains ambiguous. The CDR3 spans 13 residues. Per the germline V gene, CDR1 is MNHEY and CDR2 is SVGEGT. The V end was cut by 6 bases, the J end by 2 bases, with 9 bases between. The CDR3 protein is CASSLDHTDTQYF. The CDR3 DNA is TGTGCCAGCAGCTTGGACCACACAGATACGCAGTATTTT.

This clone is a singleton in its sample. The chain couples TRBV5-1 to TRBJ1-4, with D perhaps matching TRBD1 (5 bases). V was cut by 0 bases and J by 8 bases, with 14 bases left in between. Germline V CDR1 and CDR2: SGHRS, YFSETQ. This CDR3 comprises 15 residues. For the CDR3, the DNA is TGCGCCAGCAGCTTGGTGGGGGTACTTGAGGAAAAACTGTTTTTT. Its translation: CASSLVGVLEEKLFF.

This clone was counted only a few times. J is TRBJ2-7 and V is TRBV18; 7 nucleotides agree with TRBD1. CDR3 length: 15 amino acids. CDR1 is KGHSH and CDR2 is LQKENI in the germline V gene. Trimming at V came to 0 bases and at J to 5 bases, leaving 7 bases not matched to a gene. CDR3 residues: CASSPPGTVDHEQYF. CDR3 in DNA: TGTGCCAGCTCACCACCCGGGACAGTTGACCACGAGCAGTACTTC.

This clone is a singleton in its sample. The chain's CDR3 is CSVLVGANTGELFF. DNA of the CDR3: TGCAGCGTTCTAGTGGGGGCGAACACCGGGGAGCTGTTTTTT. The V call is TRBV29-1, the J call TRBJ2-2; D assignment may be TRBD1 or TRBD2 (5 bases each). The CDR3 is 14 amino acids. Trimming took off 5 bases at V and 0 bases at J, with 10 bases between the two ends. CDR1 SQVTM and CDR2 ANQGSEA come from the germline V gene.

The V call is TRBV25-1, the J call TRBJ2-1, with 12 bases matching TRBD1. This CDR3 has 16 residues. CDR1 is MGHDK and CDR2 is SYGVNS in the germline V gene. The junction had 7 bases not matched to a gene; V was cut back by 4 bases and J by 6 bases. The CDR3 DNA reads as TGTGCCAGCAGTGTCCCCGGGACAGGGGGCCTCAATGAGCAGTTCTTC. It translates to CASSVPGTGGLNEQFF.

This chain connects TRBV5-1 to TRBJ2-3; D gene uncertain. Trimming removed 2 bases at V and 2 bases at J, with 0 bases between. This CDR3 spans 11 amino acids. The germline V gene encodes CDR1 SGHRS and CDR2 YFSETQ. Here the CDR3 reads CASSFTDTQYF. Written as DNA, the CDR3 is TGCGCCAGCAGCTTCACAGATACGCAGTATTTT.

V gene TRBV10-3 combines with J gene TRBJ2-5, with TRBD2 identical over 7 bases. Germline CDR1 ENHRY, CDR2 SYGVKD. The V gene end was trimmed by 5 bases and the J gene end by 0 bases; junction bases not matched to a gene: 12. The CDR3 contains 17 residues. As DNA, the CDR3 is TGTGCCATCAGTTACTACTCACCGGGACTAAACCAAGAGACCCAGTACTTC. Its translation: CAISYYSPGLNQETQYF.

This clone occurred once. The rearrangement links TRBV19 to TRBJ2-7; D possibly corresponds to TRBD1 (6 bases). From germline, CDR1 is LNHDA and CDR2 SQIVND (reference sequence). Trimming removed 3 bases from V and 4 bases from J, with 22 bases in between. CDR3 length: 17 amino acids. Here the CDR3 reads CASSIQVPQGNGYEQYF. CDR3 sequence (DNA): TGTGCCAGTAGTATCCAGGTTCCCCAGGGGAACGGGTACGAGCAGTACTTC.

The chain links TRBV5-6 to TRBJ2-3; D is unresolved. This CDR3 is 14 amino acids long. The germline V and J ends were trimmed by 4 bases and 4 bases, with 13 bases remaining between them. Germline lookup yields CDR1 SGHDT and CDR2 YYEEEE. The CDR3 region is CASSPLGPSDTQYF. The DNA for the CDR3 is TGTGCCAGCAGCCCCTTGGGTCCTTCAGATACGCAGTATTTT.

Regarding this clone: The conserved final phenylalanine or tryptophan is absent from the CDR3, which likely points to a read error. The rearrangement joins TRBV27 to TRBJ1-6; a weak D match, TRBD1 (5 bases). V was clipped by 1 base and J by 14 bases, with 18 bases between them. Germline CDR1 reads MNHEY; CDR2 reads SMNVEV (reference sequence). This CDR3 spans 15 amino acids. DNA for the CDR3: TGTGCCAGCAGTTTATACCCCCGGGACGGAAGCGCCCTCCACCTT. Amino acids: CASSLYPRDGSALHL.

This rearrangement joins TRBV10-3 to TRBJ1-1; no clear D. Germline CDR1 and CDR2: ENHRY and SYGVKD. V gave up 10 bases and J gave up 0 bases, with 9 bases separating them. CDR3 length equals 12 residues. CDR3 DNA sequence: TGTGCCACGGACGGATTGAACACTGAAGCTTTCTTT. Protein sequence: CATDGLNTEAFF.

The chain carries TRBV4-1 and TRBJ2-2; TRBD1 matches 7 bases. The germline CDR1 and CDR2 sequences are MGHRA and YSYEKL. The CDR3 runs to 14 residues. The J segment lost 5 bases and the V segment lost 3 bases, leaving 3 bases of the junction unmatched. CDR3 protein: CASSHLTGTGELFF. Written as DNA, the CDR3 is TGCGCCAGCAGCCATCTGACAGGGACCGGGGAGCTGTTTTTT.

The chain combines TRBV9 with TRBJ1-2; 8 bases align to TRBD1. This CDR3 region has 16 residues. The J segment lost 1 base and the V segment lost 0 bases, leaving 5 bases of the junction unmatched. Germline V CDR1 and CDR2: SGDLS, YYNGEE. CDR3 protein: CASSVDTGGLNYGYTF. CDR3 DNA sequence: TGTGCCAGCAGCGTAGATACAGGGGGTCTTAACTATGGCTACACCTTC.

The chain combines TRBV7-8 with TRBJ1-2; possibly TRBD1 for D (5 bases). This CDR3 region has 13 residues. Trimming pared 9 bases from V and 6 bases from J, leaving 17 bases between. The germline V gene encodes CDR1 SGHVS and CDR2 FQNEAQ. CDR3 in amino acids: CASTPAGGDGYTF. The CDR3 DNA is TGTGCCAGTACCCCAGCGGGGGGGGATGGCTACACCTTC.

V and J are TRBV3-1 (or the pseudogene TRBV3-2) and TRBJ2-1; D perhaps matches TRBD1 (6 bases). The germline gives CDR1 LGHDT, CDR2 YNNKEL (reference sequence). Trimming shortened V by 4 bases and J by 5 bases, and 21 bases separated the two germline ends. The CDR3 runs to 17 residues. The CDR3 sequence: CASSPPSGHVKHNEQFF. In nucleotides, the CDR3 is TGTGCCAGCAGCCCACCATCGGGACATGTTAAACACAATGAGCAGTTCTTC.

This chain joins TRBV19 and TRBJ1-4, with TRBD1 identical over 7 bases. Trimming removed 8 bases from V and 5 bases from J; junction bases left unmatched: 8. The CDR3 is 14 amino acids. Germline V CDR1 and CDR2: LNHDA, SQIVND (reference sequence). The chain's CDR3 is CASRDRAMNEKLFF. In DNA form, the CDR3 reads TGTGCCAGTCGTGACAGGGCAATGAATGAAAAACTGTTTTTT.

The CDR3 loop is CASSPYLLGPDNTGELFF. The CDR3, as DNA: TGTGCCAGCTCACCCTATTTGTTGGGGCCCGACAACACCGGGGAGCTGTTTTTT. The chain uses TRBV18 and TRBJ2-2; D might be TRBD1 (5 bases). V shed 3 bases and J shed 2 bases, with 19 bases lying between them. The CDR3 spans 18 residues. In germline, CDR1 is KGHSH, CDR2 LQKENI.

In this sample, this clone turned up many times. CDR3 sequence (DNA): TGTGCCATCAGCAAAGCCGTGGGGACCATCACAGATACGCAGTATTTT. Its translation: CAISKAVGTITDTQYF. The chain carries TRBV10-3 and TRBJ2-3, with D possibly called TRBD1 or TRBD2 (5 bases each). Germline V gene data show CDR1 as ENHRY and CDR2 as SYGVKD. V lost 6 bases and J lost 2, with 18 bases in between. CDR3 length equals 16 residues.

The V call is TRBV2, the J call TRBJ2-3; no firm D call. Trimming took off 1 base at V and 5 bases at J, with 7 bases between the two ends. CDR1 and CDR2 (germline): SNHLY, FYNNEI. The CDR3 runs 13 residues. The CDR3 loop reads CASSEVAGDTQYF. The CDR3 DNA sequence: TGTGCCAGCAGTGAAGTGGCAGGAGATACGCAGTATTTT.

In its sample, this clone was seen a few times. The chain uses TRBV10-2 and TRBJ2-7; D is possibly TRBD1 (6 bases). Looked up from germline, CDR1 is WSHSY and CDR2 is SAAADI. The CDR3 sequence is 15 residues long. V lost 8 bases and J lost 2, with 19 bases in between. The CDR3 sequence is CASVGTPDRTYEQYF. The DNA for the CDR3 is TGCGCCAGCGTGGGGACCCCCGACAGGACCTACGAGCAGTACTTC.

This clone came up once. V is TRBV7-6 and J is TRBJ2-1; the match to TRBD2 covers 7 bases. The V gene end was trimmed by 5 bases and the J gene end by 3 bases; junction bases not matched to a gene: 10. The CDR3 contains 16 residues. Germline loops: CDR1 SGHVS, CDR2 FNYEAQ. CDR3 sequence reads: CASSPLGGGIYNEQFF. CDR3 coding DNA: TGTGCCAGCAGCCCCTTGGGGGGGGGAATCTACAATGAGCAGTTCTTC.

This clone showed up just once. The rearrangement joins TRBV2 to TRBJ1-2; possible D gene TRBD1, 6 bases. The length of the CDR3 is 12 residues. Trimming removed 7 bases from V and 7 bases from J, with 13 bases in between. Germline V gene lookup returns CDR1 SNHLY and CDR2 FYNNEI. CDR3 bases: TGTGCCAGCAACCAGGGGACCGGTGGCTACACCTTC. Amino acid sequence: CASNQGTGGYTF.

DNA for the CDR3: TGCGCCAGCAGCTTGGAGGGACTCTCCTACGAGCAGTACTTC. Translation gives CASSLEGLSYEQYF. The chain employs TRBV5-1 and TRBJ2-7; possible D gene TRBD2, 6 bases. CDR3 length: 14 amino acids. Per germline, CDR1 SGHRS and CDR2 YFSETQ. V was shortened by 0 bases and J by 0 bases, with 7 bases between the two germline ends.

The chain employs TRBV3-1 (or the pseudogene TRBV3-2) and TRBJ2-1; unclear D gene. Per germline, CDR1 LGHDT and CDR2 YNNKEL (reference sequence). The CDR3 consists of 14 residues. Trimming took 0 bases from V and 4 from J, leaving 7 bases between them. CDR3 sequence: CASSQEGRYNEQFF. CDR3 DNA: TGTGCCAGCAGCCAAGAGGGCAGGTACAATGAGCAGTTCTTC.

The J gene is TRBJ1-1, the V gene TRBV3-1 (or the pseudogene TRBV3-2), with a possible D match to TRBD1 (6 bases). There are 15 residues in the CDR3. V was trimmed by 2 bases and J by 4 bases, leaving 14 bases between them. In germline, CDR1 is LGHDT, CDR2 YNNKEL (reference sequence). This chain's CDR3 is CASSQSDRLGTEAFF. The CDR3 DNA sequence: TGTGCCAGCAGCCAATCTGACAGGTTAGGCACTGAAGCTTTCTTT.

Written as DNA, the CDR3 is TGTGCCAGCAGTCGGACAGGATTTGATAACTATGGCTACACCTTC. Encoded protein: CASSRTGFDNYGYTF. The rearrangement links TRBV2 to TRBJ1-2, with 7 bases aligning to TRBD1. There are 15 residues in the CDR3. V shed 5 bases, J shed 1 base, and the junction held 7 bases outside the gene matches. Germline V gene sequence: CDR1 SNHLY, CDR2 FYNNEI.

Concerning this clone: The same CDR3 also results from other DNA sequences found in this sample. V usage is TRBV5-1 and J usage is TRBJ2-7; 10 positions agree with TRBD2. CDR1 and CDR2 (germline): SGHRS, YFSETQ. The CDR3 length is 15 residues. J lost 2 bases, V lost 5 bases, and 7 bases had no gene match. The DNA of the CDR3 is TGCGCCAGCAGGGGTACTAGCGGGGCAACCTACGAGCAGTACTTC. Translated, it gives CASRGTSGATYEQYF.